These 29 T cell receptor beta chains came from one sample sequenced in a study of cytomegalovirus exposure and HLA in healthy donors. Primers included in the PCR were 60 Vbeta and 13 Jbeta primers. The data were produced by immunoSEQ multiplex PCR, yet TCRdb's version contains in-frame clones alone and is incomplete. The sample yields over 150,000 clones, approximately 71% seen once. Material: PBMCs. The receptors stem from a man aged 45-65 years in good health and CMV-seronegative.

The chain uses TRBV7-9 and TRBJ2-1, with 8 nucleotides matching TRBD2. The CDR3 is 14 residues long. Trimming took 1 base from V and 7 from J; bases not matched to a gene: 3. Per germline, CDR1 SEHNR and CDR2 FQNEAQ (reference sequence). CDR3 nucleotide sequence: TGTGCCAGCAGCTTAGTCGGGGGGGCAAATGAGCAGTTCTTC. Protein: CASSLVGGANEQFF.

The rearrangement links TRBV6-5 to TRBJ1-1; 8 bases line up with TRBD1. Trimming at V came to 6 bases and at J to 4 bases, leaving 4 bases not matched to a gene. Germline assignment: CDR1 MNHEY and CDR2 SVGAGI. The CDR3 is made up of 13 amino acids. Written as DNA, the CDR3 is TGTGCCAGCAGAACCAGGGGGCCCACTGAAGCTTTCTTT. Its translation is CASRTRGPTEAFF.

This rearrangement joins TRBV10-2 to TRBJ1-4, with 9 bases fitting TRBD1. This CDR3 is 15 amino acids long. The J segment lost 8 bases and the V segment lost 3 bases, leaving 7 bases of the junction unmatched. CDR1 and CDR2 from the germline V gene are WSHSY and SAAADI. DNA for the CDR3: TGCGCCAGCAGTGAAGGACAGGGGCAGGGCGAAAAACTGTTTTTT. As protein: CASSEGQGQGEKLFF.

V gene TRBV10-3 combines with J gene TRBJ1-4; TRBD1 is a possible D gene (5 bases). V lost 4 bases and J 0 bases, leaving 18 bases between the germline ends. The CDR3 sequence is 18 residues long. Germline CDR1 and CDR2: ENHRY and SYGVKD. The CDR3 DNA reads TGTGCCATCAGTGGACAACCTACAGGCCTTGCAACTAATGAAAAACTGTTTTTT. This encodes CAISGQPTGLATNEKLFF.

This chain links TRBV28 with TRBJ2-5; 9 bases match TRBD1. V shed 4 bases, J shed 2 bases, and the junction held 5 bases outside the gene matches. CDR1 is MDHEN and CDR2 is SYDVKM in the germline V gene. The CDR3 contains 15 residues. CDR3 amino acids: CASSSGGQGQETQYF. As DNA, the CDR3 is TGTGCCAGCAGTTCGGGCGGACAGGGGCAAGAGACCCAGTACTTC.

The rearrangement links TRBV28 to TRBJ1-3; 10 bases align to TRBD1. CDR3 length: 14 residues. V shed 3 bases, J shed 8 bases, and the junction held 4 bases outside the gene matches. CDR1 and CDR2 from the germline V gene are MDHEN and SYDVKM. In DNA form, the CDR3 reads TGTGCCAGCAGTTTGACAGGGGGCGCATACACCATATATTTT. It is translated as CASSLTGGAYTIYF.

The sample holds a few counts of this clone. V gene TRBV18 combines with J gene TRBJ1-1, with D possibly TRBD1 on 5 matching bases. This CDR3 comprises 13 residues. V dropped 6 bases and J dropped 4 bases, with 12 bases sitting between them. Germline V gene lookup returns CDR1 KGHSH and CDR2 LQKENI. As DNA, the CDR3 is TGTGCCAGCTCCCGGTCCGGGGGCACTGAAGCTTTCTTT. Its translation: CASSRSGGTEAFF.

The chain combines TRBV18 with TRBJ2-1; 7 positions match TRBD1. Germline loops: CDR1 KGHSH, CDR2 LQKENI. Trimming at V came to 3 bases and at J to 4 bases, leaving 3 bases not matched to a gene. The CDR3 runs to 14 residues. As DNA, the CDR3 is TGTGCCAGCTCACCCGGGACAGCTTACAATGAGCAGTTCTTC. Its protein product is CASSPGTAYNEQFF.

The V gene is TRBV5-1, the J gene TRBJ2-3, with D tentatively TRBD1 (5 bases). This CDR3 spans 15 amino acids. Germline CDR1 SGHRS, CDR2 YFSETQ. V gave up 4 bases and J gave up 4 bases, with 16 bases separating them. For the CDR3, the DNA is TGCGCCAGCAGCCTCAACAGTATAGGGGCAGATACGCAGTATTTT. Amino acid sequence: CASSLNSIGADTQYF.

The J gene is TRBJ2-7, the V gene TRBV2; 7 bases match TRBD2. V lost 0 bases and J lost 6; bases outside the gene matches: 5. CDR3 length: 14 amino acids. Germline V lookup: CDR1 SNHLY, CDR2 FYNNEI. CDR3 region: CASSEARGRGEQYF. DNA for the CDR3: TGTGCCAGCAGTGAAGCGCGGGGGAGGGGCGAGCAGTACTTC.

The gene calls are TRBV10-1 and TRBJ2-4, with D perhaps matching TRBD1 (6 bases). CDR1 WNHNN and CDR2 SYGVQD come from the germline V gene (reference sequence). V lost 0 bases and J 5 bases, leaving 11 bases between the germline ends. This CDR3 contains 15 residues. CDR3 loop: CASSESGRGENIQYF. The CDR3 DNA sequence: TGCGCCAGCAGTGAGTCGGGCAGGGGCGAAAACATTCAGTACTTC.

This chain uses TRBV5-1 with TRBJ2-5, with TRBD1 matching over 8 bases. J gave up 3 bases and V 4 bases, and 11 bases lay outside the gene matches. The CDR3 covers 16 residues. Germline V gene lookup returns CDR1 SGHRS and CDR2 YFSETQ. The CDR3 loop is CASSGRQGSFEETQYF. DNA for the CDR3: TGCGCCAGCAGCGGTCGACAGGGGTCCTTCGAAGAGACCCAGTACTTC.

The V gene is TRBV7-7, the J gene TRBJ2-5; TRBD1 matches 8 bases. The CDR3 spans 14 residues. Germline-derived CDR1 and CDR2 are SSHAT and FNYEAQ (reference sequence). J lost 5 bases, V lost 4 bases, and 6 bases had no gene match. Here the CDR3 DNA reads TGTGCCAGCAGCTCGCAGGGGGCAGAGGAGACCCAGTACTTC. Translated, it gives CASSSQGAEETQYF.

V is TRBV5-1 and J is TRBJ1-4, with TRBD1 identical over 7 bases. J was trimmed by 4 bases and V by 4 bases; bases with no gene match: 4. This CDR3 comprises 14 residues. CDR1 is SGHRS and CDR2 is YFSETQ in the germline V gene. CDR3 sequence (DNA): TGCGCCAGCAGCGAGACAGGGTTTAATGAAAAACTGTTTTTT. Its translation is CASSETGFNEKLFF.

This rearrangement joins TRBV2 to TRBJ1-5, with TRBD1 as a possible D gene (5 bases). The germline gives CDR1 SNHLY, CDR2 FYNNEI. The CDR3 sequence is 15 residues long. The V end was cut by 3 bases, the J end by 2 bases, with 11 bases between. CDR3 DNA sequence: TGTGCCAGCAGTGATGGTCAGGGTGGCAATCAGCCCCAGCATTTT. Translated: CASSDGQGGNQPQHF.

This clone was picked up a small number of times. V is TRBV27 and J is TRBJ1-5, with TRBD1 matching over 9 bases. With 4 bases clipped from V and 6 bases from J, the junction kept 7 bases outside the gene matches. CDR3 length: 15 amino acids. Germline loops: CDR1 MNHEY, CDR2 SMNVEV (reference sequence). The CDR3 loop reads CASSSLGQGGQPQHF. In DNA, the CDR3 is TGTGCCAGCAGTTCCCTGGGACAGGGAGGTCAGCCCCAGCATTTT.

This chain uses TRBV19 with TRBJ2-4, with D perhaps TRBD1 (5 bases). The CDR3 has 15 amino acids. The germline V and J ends were trimmed by 2 bases and 3 bases, with 11 bases remaining between them. Looked up from germline, CDR1 is LNHDA and CDR2 is SQIVND (reference sequence). The CDR3 nucleotides are TGTGCCAGTAGTATACCAGGGTTGGTCAAAAACATTCAGTACTTC. Protein: CASSIPGLVKNIQYF.

The chain couples TRBV5-4 to TRBJ2-1; the match to TRBD2 covers 11 bases. The CDR3 totals 16 residues. Per the germline V gene, CDR1 is SGHNT and CDR2 is YYREEE (reference sequence). The junction had 4 bases not matched to a gene; V was cut back by 0 bases and J by 5 bases. This chain's CDR3 is CASSLEASGGHNEQFF. CDR3 coding DNA: TGTGCCAGCAGCTTGGAAGCTAGCGGGGGGCACAATGAGCAGTTCTTC.

The J gene is TRBJ2-2, the V gene TRBV5-4; 7 bases line up with TRBD1. This CDR3 is built from 16 residues. CDR1 is SGHNT and CDR2 is YYREEE in the germline V gene (reference sequence). V trimming: 4 bases; J trimming: 0 bases; junction bases outside the gene matches: 6. The chain's CDR3 is CASSPSGTANTGELFF. In DNA, the CDR3 is TGTGCCAGCAGCCCATCGGGGACAGCGAACACCGGGGAGCTGTTTTTT.

The CDR3 spells CASSLMDRSNTGELFF. CDR3 nucleotides: TGTGCCAGCAGCTTAATGGACAGGTCCAACACCGGGGAGCTGTTTTTT. The chain is built from TRBV5-6 and TRBJ2-2; TRBD1 matches 7 bases. The CDR3 runs to 16 residues. After removal of 2 bases from V and 2 bases from J, the junction contained 6 bases not matched to a gene. CDR1 and CDR2 from the germline V gene are SGHDT and YYEEEE.

The chain combines TRBV2 with TRBJ1-3; 7 bases are shared with TRBD1. The ends lost 5 bases at V and 2 bases at J; junction bases unmatched: 6. This CDR3 comprises 15 residues. Germline lookup yields CDR1 SNHLY and CDR2 FYNNEI. The CDR3 DNA follows: TGTGCCAGCAGTCAACAGGGGCCTCCTGGAAACACCATATATTTT. Its translation: CASSQQGPPGNTIYF.

This clone came up once. The CDR3 DNA reads as TGTGCCAGCAGCCTTAGCTCCTACGAGCAGTACTTC. Protein sequence: CASSLSSYEQYF. The chain carries TRBV14 and TRBJ2-7; D gene uncertain. The V end lost 4 bases, the J end lost 0 bases, and 4 bases lay between the germline ends. There are 12 residues in the CDR3. Germline V gene lookup returns CDR1 SGHDN and CDR2 FVKESK.

This clone has just a few counts. The CDR3 coding sequence is TGCAGCACGGGACTTAACACTGAAGCTTTCTTT. Its protein product is CSTGLNTEAFF. The chain uses TRBV20-1 and TRBJ1-1; possible D gene TRBD1, 5 bases. Germline V lookup: CDR1 DFQATT, CDR2 SNEGSKA (reference sequence). This CDR3 region has 11 residues.

This clone was counted a few times. The chain joins TRBV6-6 to TRBJ1-4; D gene unclear. The CDR3 has 16 residues. V was cut by 1 base and J by 8 bases, with 17 bases left in between. Germline V gene sequence: CDR1 MNHNY, CDR2 SVGAGI (reference sequence). CDR3 nucleotide sequence: TGTGCCAGCAGTTACTGGGCCGGCCTGGGTGGGGAAAAACTGTTTTTT. Translated, it gives CASSYWAGLGGEKLFF.

The V gene is TRBV6-5, the J gene TRBJ1-4; TRBD1 agrees at 8 bases. Germline-derived CDR1 and CDR2 are MNHEY and SVGAGI. Trimming at V came to 4 bases and at J to 10 bases, leaving 5 bases not matched to a gene. There are 13 residues in the CDR3. The CDR3 region has the DNA TGTGCCAGCAGTTCGACAGGGGACGGAAAACTGTTTTTT. It codes for CASSSTGDGKLFF.

This clone was picked up one time. This chain links TRBV6-1 with TRBJ2-1; D may be TRBD2 (6 bases). This CDR3 is 15 amino acids long. The germline gives CDR1 MNHNS, CDR2 SASEGT. Between the trimmed V and J ends, which lost 6 bases and 0 bases, there was a span of 12 bases. The CDR3 sequence: CASSSRGSSYNEQFF. Written as DNA, the CDR3 is TGTGCCAGCAGCTCCCGGGGGAGCTCCTACAATGAGCAGTTCTTC.

V gene TRBV11-2 combines with J gene TRBJ1-1, with TRBD1 matching 7 bases. The J segment lost 2 bases and the V segment lost 7 bases, leaving 7 bases of the junction unmatched. The CDR3 loop spans 14 amino acids. CDR1 and CDR2 (germline): SGHAT, FQNNGV. The CDR3 loop is CASTLGGGNTEAFF. The DNA of the CDR3 is TGTGCCAGCACTCTTGGAGGGGGCAACACTGAAGCTTTCTTT.

V gene TRBV6-4 combines with J gene TRBJ2-1; TRBD1 aligns across 7 bases. The CDR3 loop spans 14 amino acids. With 6 bases clipped from V and 0 bases from J, the junction kept 2 bases outside the gene matches. Germline CDR1 reads MRHNA; CDR2 reads SNTAGT. CDR3 residues: CASSRDSSYNEQFF. The CDR3 bases are TGTGCCAGCAGCCGGGACAGCTCCTACAATGAGCAGTTCTTC.

This clone came up once. This rearrangement joins TRBV25-1 to TRBJ1-2, with D tentatively TRBD1 (5 bases). The germline CDR1 and CDR2 sequences are MGHDK and SYGVNS. The CDR3 is 17 residues long. V shed 3 bases and J shed 1 base, with 18 bases lying between them. CDR3 coding DNA: TGTGCCAGCAGTGATGGGGCAGGGCAGGTTGATAACTATGGCTACACCTTC. Amino acid sequence: CASSDGAGQVDNYGYTF.